These 15 T cell receptor beta chains originate from one sample sequenced in a study of PD-L1 blockade in urothelial cancer. This sample's time point: peripheral blood 6 weeks after treatment start. Profiled with immunoSEQ multiplex PCR; TCRdb holds only in-frame clones, not every one. There are about 25,000 clones in the sample; approximately 77% occur only once, and roughly 1.6% lies in the top ten. The sample was PBMCs, taken around atezolizumab (anti-PD-L1) treatment. All receptors come from a man between 70 and 80 years old with urothelial cancer.

The V gene is TRBV4-2, the J gene TRBJ2-2; possible D gene TRBD2, 6 bases. CDR3 size: 15 residues. Trimming left V 2 bases short and J 1 base short, with 8 bases between. CDR1 is LGHNA, CDR2 YNFKEQ, per germline. The CDR3 nucleotides are TGTGCCAGCAGCCAAAGGGACTGGAACACCGGGGAGCTGTTTTTT. Protein sequence: CASSQRDWNTGELFF.

This clone is a singleton in its sample. V and J are TRBV9 and TRBJ1-1; the D gene is possibly TRBD1 (5 bases). This CDR3 contains 14 residues. CDR1 and CDR2 from the germline V gene are SGDLS and YYNGEE. With 4 bases removed from V and 1 base from J, the gap between germline ends came to 11 bases. The CDR3 reads CASSSGNGNTEAFF. DNA for the CDR3: TGTGCCAGCAGCTCAGGGAATGGGAACACTGAAGCTTTCTTT.

The rearrangement links TRBV6-4 to TRBJ1-2; 8 bases match TRBD1. CDR1 and CDR2 (germline): MRHNA, SNTAGT. The CDR3 loop spans 15 amino acids. Germline trimming cut 6 bases from V and 2 bases from J; bases unmatched to any gene: 8. The DNA for the CDR3 is TGTGCCAGCAGCAGAACAGGGGGGATAAACTATGGCTACACCTTC. Protein: CASSRTGGINYGYTF.

J is TRBJ2-3 and V is TRBV9; 9 bases map to TRBD2. The V gene end was trimmed by 0 bases and the J gene end by 5 bases; junction bases not matched to a gene: 4. Germline values: CDR1 SGDLS, CDR2 YYNGEE. This CDR3 has 15 residues. Written as DNA, the CDR3 is TGTGCCAGCAGCGTAGATGCGGGAGGGAGAGATACGCAGTATTTT. This codes for CASSVDAGGRDTQYF.

The rearrangement links TRBV29-1 to TRBJ2-5; 8 bases align to TRBD2. The CDR3 is 15 amino acids. CDR1 is SQVTM and CDR2 is ANQGSEA in the germline V gene. Trimming at V came to 2 bases and at J to 5 bases, leaving 10 bases not matched to a gene. The CDR3 region has the DNA TGCAGCGTTGAAATGGTCGGGAGGGCCGGGGAGACCCAGTACTTC. Residues: CSVEMVGRAGETQYF. The full variable domain, its missing parts supplied by reference TRBV29-1 and TRBJ2-5, is SAVISQKPSRDICQRGTSLTIQCQVDSQVTMMFWYRQQPGQSLTLIATANQGSEATYESGFVIDKFPISRPNLTFSTLTVSNMSPEDSSIYLCSVEMVGRAGETQYFGPGTRLLVL.

This chain links TRBV28 with TRBJ2-3; 11 positions match TRBD2. This CDR3 contains 15 residues. V lost 2 bases and J lost 6; bases outside the gene matches: 4. Looked up from germline, CDR1 is MDHEN and CDR2 is SYDVKM. The DNA for the CDR3 is TGTGCCAGCAGTTTAGCTAGCGGGAGGTGGGATACGCAGTATTTT. Translating gives CASSLASGRWDTQYF.

The chain is built from TRBV28 and TRBJ1-2; TRBD1 might be the D (6 bases). This CDR3 contains 15 residues. Trimming cost V 5 bases and J 0 bases, with 13 bases left between them. The germline V gene encodes CDR1 MDHEN and CDR2 SYDVKM. The CDR3 is CASSPLGASNYGYTF. For the CDR3, the DNA is TGTGCCAGCAGTCCCCTGGGGGCTTCTAACTATGGCTACACCTTC.

The chain links TRBV28 to TRBJ1-1, with TRBD1 identical over 8 bases. With V trimmed by 4 bases and J by 3 bases, 1 base remained unmatched. CDR3 size: 13 residues. Germline CDR1 reads MDHEN; CDR2 reads SYDVKM. The CDR3 loop reads CASSSTGDTEAFF. The CDR3 DNA reads as TGTGCCAGCAGTTCGACAGGGGACACTGAAGCTTTCTTT.

This chain uses TRBV4-2 with TRBJ2-7; 8 positions agree with TRBD2. The germline gives CDR1 LGHNA, CDR2 YNFKEQ. The CDR3 length is 18 residues. The J segment lost 0 bases and the V segment lost 0 bases, leaving 10 bases of the junction unmatched. The chain's CDR3 is CASSQDRVAGQSSYEQYF. The CDR3 DNA is TGTGCCAGCAGCCAAGATCGGGTAGCGGGGCAGAGCTCCTACGAGCAGTACTTC.

The rearrangement joins TRBV11-3 to TRBJ2-1, with TRBD2 matching 10 bases. CDR1 and CDR2 from the germline V gene are SGHNT and YENEEA. The length of the CDR3 is 11 residues. With 6 bases clipped from V and 10 bases from J, the junction kept 0 bases outside the gene matches. This CDR3 is CASRLAGEQFF. As DNA, the CDR3 is TGTGCCAGCAGACTAGCGGGGGAGCAGTTCTTC.

The rearrangement joins TRBV4-1 to TRBJ2-7; 7 nucleotides agree with TRBD2. Trimming removed 4 bases from V and 0 bases from J; junction bases left unmatched: 6. This CDR3 has 15 residues. Germline-derived CDR1 and CDR2 are MGHRA and YSYEKL. The CDR3 DNA is TGCGCCAGCAGCCTCACTAGCGCTTACTCCTACGAGCAGTACTTC. It codes for CASSLTSAYSYEQYF.

The V and J genes are TRBV15 and TRBJ2-1, with 9 bases that match TRBD1. The CDR3 spans 15 residues. The junction had 7 bases not matched to a gene; V was cut back by 1 base and J by 9 bases. CDR1 and CDR2 (germline): LNHNV, YYDKDF (reference sequence). The CDR3 coding sequence is TGTGCCACCAGCAGAGGGAGACAGGGGGAAGGTGAGCAGTTCTTC. Its translation is CATSRGRQGEGEQFF.

The chain recombines TRBV18 with TRBJ1-1; D is uncertain. The germline CDR1 and CDR2 sequences are KGHSH and LQKENI. Trimming removed 3 bases at V and 0 bases at J, with 2 bases between. The CDR3 is 12 residues long. CDR3 amino acids: CASSPMNTEAFF. The CDR3 coding sequence is TGTGCCAGCTCACCCATGAACACTGAAGCTTTCTTT.

V is TRBV19 and J is TRBJ1-1; 7 bases are shared with TRBD1. CDR3 length: 14 residues. Trimming cost V 3 bases and J 5 bases; bases outside gene matches: 6. CDR1 is LNHDA, CDR2 SQIVND, per germline (reference sequence). The CDR3 nucleotides are TGTGCCAGTAGTATGGAGGGGGCAGAGACTGAAGCTTTCTTT. Translating it yields CASSMEGAETEAFF.

V gene TRBV13 combines with J gene TRBJ2-4, with D perhaps matching TRBD2 (6 bases). The V gene's germline CDR1 is PRHDT and CDR2 FYEKMQ (reference sequence). V was trimmed by 4 bases and J by 2 bases, leaving 12 bases between them. CDR3 length: 15 amino acids. The CDR3 DNA follows: TGTGCCAGCAGCTCCCTTGGGGGGACCAAAAACATTCAGTACTTC. Amino acid sequence: CASSSLGGTKNIQYF.